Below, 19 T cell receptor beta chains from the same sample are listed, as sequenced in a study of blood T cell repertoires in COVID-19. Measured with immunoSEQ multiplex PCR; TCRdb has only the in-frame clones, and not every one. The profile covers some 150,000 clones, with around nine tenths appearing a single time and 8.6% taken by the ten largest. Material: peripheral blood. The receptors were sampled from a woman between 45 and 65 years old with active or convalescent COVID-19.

The CDR3 sequence is CASSEDRGQLFF. CDR3 nucleotide sequence: TGTGCCAGCAGTGAGGACAGGGGGCAACTGTTTTTT. This chain connects TRBV2 to TRBJ1-4, with 11 bases identical to TRBD1. The ends lost 3 bases at V and 12 bases at J; junction bases unmatched: 0. There are 12 residues in the CDR3. The V gene's germline CDR1 is SNHLY and CDR2 FYNNEI.

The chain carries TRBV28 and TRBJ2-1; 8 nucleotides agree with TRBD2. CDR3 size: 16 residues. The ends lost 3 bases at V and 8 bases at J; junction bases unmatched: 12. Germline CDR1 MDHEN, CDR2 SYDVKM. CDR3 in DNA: TGTGCCAGCAGTTTCGTGGTTCGGAGCGGGAGCTATGAGCAGTTCTTC. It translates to CASSFVVRSGSYEQFF.

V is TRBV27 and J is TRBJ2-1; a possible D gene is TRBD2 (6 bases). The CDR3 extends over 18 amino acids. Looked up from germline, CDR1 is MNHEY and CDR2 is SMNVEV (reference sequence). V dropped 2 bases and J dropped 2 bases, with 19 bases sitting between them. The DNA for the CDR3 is TGTGCCAGCAGTTTAGTCACAGGCGGGGTAAGCCCCTACAATGAGCAGTTCTTC. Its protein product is CASSLVTGGVSPYNEQFF.

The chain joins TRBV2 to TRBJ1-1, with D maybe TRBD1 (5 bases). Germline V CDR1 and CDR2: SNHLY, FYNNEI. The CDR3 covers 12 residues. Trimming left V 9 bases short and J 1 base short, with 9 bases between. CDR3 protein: CARSTGNTEAFF. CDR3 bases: TGTGCCAGATCAACAGGGAACACTGAAGCTTTCTTT.

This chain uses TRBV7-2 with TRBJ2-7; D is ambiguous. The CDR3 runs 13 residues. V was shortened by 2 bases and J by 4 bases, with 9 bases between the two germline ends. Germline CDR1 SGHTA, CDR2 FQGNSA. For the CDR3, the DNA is TGTGCCAGCAGCTTATCCCTACGTTACGAGCAGTACTTC. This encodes CASSLSLRYEQYF.

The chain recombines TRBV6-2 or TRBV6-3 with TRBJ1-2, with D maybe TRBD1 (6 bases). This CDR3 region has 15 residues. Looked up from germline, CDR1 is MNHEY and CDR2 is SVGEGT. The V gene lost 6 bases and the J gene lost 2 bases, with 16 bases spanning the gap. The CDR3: CASRPTSGANYGYTF. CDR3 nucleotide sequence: TGTGCCAGCAGGCCTACCTCAGGGGCCAACTATGGCTACACCTTC.

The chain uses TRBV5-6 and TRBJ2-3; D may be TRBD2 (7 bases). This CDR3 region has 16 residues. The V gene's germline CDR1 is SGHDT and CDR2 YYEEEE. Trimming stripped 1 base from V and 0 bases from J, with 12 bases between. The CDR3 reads CASSLWRGLSTDTQYF. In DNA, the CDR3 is TGTGCCAGCAGCTTGTGGCGGGGGCTTAGCACAGATACGCAGTATTTT.

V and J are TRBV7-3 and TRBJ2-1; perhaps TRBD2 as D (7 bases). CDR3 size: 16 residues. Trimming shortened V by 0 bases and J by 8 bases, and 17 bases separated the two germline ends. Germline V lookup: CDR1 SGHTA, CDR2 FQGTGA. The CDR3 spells CASSLTGSPGGHEQFF. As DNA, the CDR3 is TGTGCCAGCAGCTTAACGGGTTCACCCGGGGGGCATGAGCAGTTCTTC.

CDR3 in amino acids: CAISGSTVEETQYF. The CDR3 DNA is TGTGCCATCAGTGGATCCACTGTGGAAGAGACCCAGTACTTC. The chain combines TRBV10-3 with TRBJ2-5, with D unclear. Germline V CDR1 and CDR2: ENHRY, SYGVKD. V was clipped by 4 bases and J by 3 bases, with 12 bases between them. The CDR3 loop spans 14 amino acids.

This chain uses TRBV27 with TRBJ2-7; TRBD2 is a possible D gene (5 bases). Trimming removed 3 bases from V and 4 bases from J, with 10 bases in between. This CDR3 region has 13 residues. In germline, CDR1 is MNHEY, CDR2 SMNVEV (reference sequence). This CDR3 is CASSFLPGYEQYF. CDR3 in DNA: TGTGCCAGCAGTTTCCTGCCGGGATACGAGCAGTACTTC.

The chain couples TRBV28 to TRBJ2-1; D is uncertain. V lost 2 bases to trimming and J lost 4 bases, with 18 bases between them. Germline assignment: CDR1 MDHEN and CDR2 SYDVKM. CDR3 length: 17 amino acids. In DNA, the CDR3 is TGTGCCAGCAGTTTAAAGTTCGTCCCTAAAAGATACAATGAGCAGTTCTTC. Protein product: CASSLKFVPKRYNEQFF.

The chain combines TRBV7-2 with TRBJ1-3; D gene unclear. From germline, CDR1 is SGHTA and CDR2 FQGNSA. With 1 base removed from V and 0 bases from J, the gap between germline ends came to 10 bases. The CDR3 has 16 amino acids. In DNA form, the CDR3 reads TGTGCCAGCAGCTTAGTGGCGGGGATCTCTGGAAACACCATATATTTT. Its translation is CASSLVAGISGNTIYF.

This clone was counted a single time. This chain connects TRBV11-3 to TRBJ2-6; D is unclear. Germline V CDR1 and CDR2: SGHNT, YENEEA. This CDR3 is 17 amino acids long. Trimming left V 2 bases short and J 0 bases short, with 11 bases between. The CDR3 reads CASSLSGLPSGANVLTF. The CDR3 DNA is TGTGCCAGCAGCTTATCAGGCCTCCCCTCTGGGGCCAACGTCCTGACTTTC. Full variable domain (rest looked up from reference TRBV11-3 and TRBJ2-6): EAGVVQSPRYKIIEKKQPVAFWCNPISGHNTLYWYLQNLGQGPELLIRYENEEAVDDSQLPKDRFSAERLKGVDSTLKIQPAELGDSAVYLCASSLSGLPSGANVLTFGAGSRLTVL.

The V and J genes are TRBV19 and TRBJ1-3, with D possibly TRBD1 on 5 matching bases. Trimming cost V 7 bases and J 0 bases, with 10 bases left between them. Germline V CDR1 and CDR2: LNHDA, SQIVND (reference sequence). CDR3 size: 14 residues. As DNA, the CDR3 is TGTGCCAGTATCGGGGACTTCTCTGGAAACACCATATATTTT. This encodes CASIGDFSGNTIYF.

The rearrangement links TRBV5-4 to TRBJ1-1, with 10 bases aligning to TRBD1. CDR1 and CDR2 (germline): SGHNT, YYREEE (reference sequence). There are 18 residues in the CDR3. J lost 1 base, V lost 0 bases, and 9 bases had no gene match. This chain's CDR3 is CASSLGVWDRGRNTEAFF. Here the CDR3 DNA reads TGTGCCAGCAGCTTGGGTGTTTGGGACAGGGGACGGAACACTGAAGCTTTCTTT.

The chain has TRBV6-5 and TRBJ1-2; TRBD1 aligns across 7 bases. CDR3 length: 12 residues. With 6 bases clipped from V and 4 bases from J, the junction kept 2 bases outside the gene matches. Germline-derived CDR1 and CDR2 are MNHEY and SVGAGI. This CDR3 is CASRGQSYGYTF. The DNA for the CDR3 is TGTGCCAGCAGGGGACAGAGCTATGGCTACACCTTC.

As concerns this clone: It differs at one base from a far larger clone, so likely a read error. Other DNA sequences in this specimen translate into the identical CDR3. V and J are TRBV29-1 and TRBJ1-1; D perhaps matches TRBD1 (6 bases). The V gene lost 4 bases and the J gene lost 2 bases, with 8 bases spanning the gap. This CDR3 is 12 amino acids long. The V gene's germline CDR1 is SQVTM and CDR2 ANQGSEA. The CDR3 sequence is CSVGGGNTEAFF. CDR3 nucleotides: TGCAGCGTTGGGGGGGGCAACACTGAAGCTTTCTTT.

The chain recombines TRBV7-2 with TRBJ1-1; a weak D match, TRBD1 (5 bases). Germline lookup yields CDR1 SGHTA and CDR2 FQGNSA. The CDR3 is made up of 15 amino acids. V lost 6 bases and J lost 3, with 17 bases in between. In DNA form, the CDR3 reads TGTGCCAGCAGTTTTCAACAGGCCGGCCACACTGAAGCTTTCTTT. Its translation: CASSFQQAGHTEAFF.

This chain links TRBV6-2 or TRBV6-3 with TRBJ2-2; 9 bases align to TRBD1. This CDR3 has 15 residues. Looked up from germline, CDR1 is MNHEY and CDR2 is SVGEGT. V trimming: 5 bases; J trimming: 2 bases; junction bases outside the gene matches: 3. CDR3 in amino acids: CASSTGQGNTGELFF. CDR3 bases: TGTGCCAGCAGTACGGGACAGGGTAACACCGGGGAGCTGTTTTTT.